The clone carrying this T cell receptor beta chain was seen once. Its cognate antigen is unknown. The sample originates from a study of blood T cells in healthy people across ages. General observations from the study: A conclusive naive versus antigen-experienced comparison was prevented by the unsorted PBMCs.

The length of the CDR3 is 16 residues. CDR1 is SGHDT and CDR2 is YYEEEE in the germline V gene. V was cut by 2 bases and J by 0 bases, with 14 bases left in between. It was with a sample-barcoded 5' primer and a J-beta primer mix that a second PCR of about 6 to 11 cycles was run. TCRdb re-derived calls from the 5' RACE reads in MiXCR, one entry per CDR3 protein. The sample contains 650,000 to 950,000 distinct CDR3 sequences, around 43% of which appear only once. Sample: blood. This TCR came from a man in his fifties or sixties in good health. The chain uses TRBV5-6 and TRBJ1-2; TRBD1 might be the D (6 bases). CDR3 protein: CASSLFVQGANYGYTF. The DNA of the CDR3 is TGTGCCAGCAGCTTATTTGTACAGGGAGCTAACTATGGCTACACCTTC. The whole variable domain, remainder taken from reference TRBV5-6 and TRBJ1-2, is DAGVTQSPTHLIKTRGQQVTLRCSPKSGHDTVSWYQQALGQGPQFIFQYYEEEERQRGNFPDRFSGHQFPNYSSELNVNALLLGDSALYLCASSLFVQGANYGYTFGSGTRLTVV.